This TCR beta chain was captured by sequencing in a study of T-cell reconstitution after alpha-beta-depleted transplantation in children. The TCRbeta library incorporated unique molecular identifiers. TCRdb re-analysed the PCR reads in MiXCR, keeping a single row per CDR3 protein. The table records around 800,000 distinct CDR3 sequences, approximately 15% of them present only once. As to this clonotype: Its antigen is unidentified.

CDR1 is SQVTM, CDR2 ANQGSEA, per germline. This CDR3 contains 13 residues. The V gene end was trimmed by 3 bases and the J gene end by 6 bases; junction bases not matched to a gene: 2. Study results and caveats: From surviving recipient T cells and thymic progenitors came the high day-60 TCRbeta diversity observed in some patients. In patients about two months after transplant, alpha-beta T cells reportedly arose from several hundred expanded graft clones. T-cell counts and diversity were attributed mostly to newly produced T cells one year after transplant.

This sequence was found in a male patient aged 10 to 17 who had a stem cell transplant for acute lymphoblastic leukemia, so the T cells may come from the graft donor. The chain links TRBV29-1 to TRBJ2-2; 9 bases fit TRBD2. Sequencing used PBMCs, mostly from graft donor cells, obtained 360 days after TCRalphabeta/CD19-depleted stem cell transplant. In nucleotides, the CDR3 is TGCAGCGTTGAGGTAGCGGGAGCCGGGGAGCTGTTTTTT. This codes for CSVEVAGAGELFF.